This T cell receptor (beta chain) was obtained from a study of tumor-infiltrating lymphocytes in localized non-small cell lung cancer. The assay was immunoSEQ multiplex PCR, and TCRdb's table has in-frame clones only and misses some. Altogether approximately 17,000 clones are present, 73% being singletons, with the ten largest covering around 4.7%. Germline CDR1 reads MDHEN; CDR2 reads SYDVKM. The V end lost 6 bases, the J end lost 4 bases, and 18 bases lay between the germline ends. This CDR3 is built from 15 residues. This chain connects TRBV28 to TRBJ1-2; D possibly corresponds to TRBD1 (6 bases). The sequence was obtained from a human donor with non-small cell lung cancer. Sequencing used lung tumor tissue. CDR3 nucleotides: TGTGCCAGCAGACCTCCGGGGGGCGGCAGCTATGGCTACACCTTC. Protein: CASRPPGGGSYGYTF.